One and the same sample provided the 20 T cell receptor beta chains below, sequenced in a study of cytomegalovirus exposure and HLA in healthy donors. A multiplex PCR was run with 60 Vbeta primers and 13 Jbeta primers. The table came from immunoSEQ multiplex PCR; TCRdb's copy has only in-frame clones and leaves some out. The sample has 130,000 to 150,000 clones, over 70% seen once. Sequencing was done on a sample of PBMCs. Every receptor here comes from a woman between 40 and 55 years old in good health and CMV-seronegative.

The gene calls are TRBV5-1 and TRBJ2-7; perhaps TRBD2 as D (6 bases). V was cut by 7 bases and J by 2 bases, with 19 bases left in between. This CDR3 region has 15 residues. The germline gives CDR1 SGHRS, CDR2 YFSETQ. CDR3 residues: CASGTSGSSPYEQYF. In DNA form, the CDR3 reads TGCGCCAGCGGAACCAGCGGGTCCAGTCCCTACGAGCAGTACTTC. The full variable domain, its missing parts supplied by reference TRBV5-1 and TRBJ2-7, is KAGVTQTPRYLIKTRGQQVTLSCSPISGHRSVSWYQQTPGQGLQFLFEYFSETQRNKGNFPGRFSGRQFSNSRSEMNVSTLELGDSALYLCASGTSGSSPYEQYFGPGTRLTVT.

This clone was recorded a few times. The chain employs TRBV9 and TRBJ1-2; TRBD1 matches 7 bases. Germline V gene lookup returns CDR1 SGDLS and CDR2 YYNGEE. This CDR3 is 16 amino acids long. V lost 0 bases and J lost 5; bases outside the gene matches: 10. The CDR3: CASSVGGAGTVYGYTF. The DNA of the CDR3 is TGTGCCAGCAGCGTAGGGGGGGCCGGGACAGTTTATGGCTACACCTTC.

This CDR3 reads CASRRDGGKQFF. CDR3 nucleotides: TGTGCCAGCAGGCGGGACGGCGGGAAGCAGTTCTTC. The chain employs TRBV11-2 and TRBJ2-1; D possibly corresponds to TRBD2 (6 bases). In germline, CDR1 is SGHAT, CDR2 FQNNGV. Trimming took off 6 bases at V and 11 bases at J, with 14 bases between the two ends. CDR3 size: 12 residues.

The chain couples TRBV28 to TRBJ2-5; weak D call: TRBD1 (6 bases). This CDR3 contains 17 residues. The germline V gene encodes CDR1 MDHEN and CDR2 SYDVKM. The ends were cut back, 2 bases at V and 0 bases at J, with 16 bases in the middle. The CDR3 here is CASSLHSGTPYQETQYF. CDR3 DNA: TGTGCCAGCAGTTTACACTCCGGGACACCGTACCAAGAGACCCAGTACTTC.

The V call is TRBV19, the J call TRBJ1-5; no definite D call. V dropped 7 bases and J dropped 7 bases, with 20 bases sitting between them. Per the germline V gene, CDR1 is LNHDA and CDR2 is SQIVND (reference sequence). The length of the CDR3 is 15 residues. The CDR3: CASTKETGGWQPQHF. The CDR3 bases are TGTGCCAGTACCAAAGAAACGGGAGGGTGGCAGCCCCAGCATTTT.

This chain connects TRBV6-5 to TRBJ2-2; D is perhaps TRBD2 (6 bases). The CDR3 sequence is 15 residues long. CDR1 is MNHEY, CDR2 SVGAGI, per germline. V lost 0 bases to trimming and J lost 6 bases, with 11 bases between them. The CDR3 nucleotides read TGTGCCAGCAGTTACTCGACTAGAGGTCCCGGGGAGCTGTTTTTT. Translation gives CASSYSTRGPGELFF.

V is TRBV10-3 and J is TRBJ2-1, with TRBD2 matching 7 bases. Germline V gene sequence: CDR1 ENHRY, CDR2 SYGVKD. The junction had 0 bases not matched to a gene; V was cut back by 3 bases and J by 7 bases. The CDR3 has 12 amino acids. The CDR3 is CAISDGGNEQFF. CDR3 sequence (DNA): TGTGCCATCAGTGACGGGGGGAATGAGCAGTTCTTC.

The chain combines TRBV5-1 with TRBJ1-5; TRBD1 aligns across 9 bases. The germline CDR1 and CDR2 sequences are SGHRS and YFSETQ. The CDR3 is made up of 15 amino acids. V lost 4 bases to trimming and J lost 1 base; unmatched junction nucleotides: 3. CDR3 in DNA: TGCGCCAGCAGCCAAGGACAGGGGAGCAATCAGCCCCAGCATTTT. Protein sequence: CASSQGQGSNQPQHF.

The gene calls are TRBV10-1 and TRBJ1-2, with a possible D match to TRBD1 (6 bases). The CDR3 extends over 12 amino acids. V dropped 6 bases and J dropped 4 bases, with 9 bases sitting between them. CDR1 is WNHNN and CDR2 is SYGVQD in the germline V gene (reference sequence). The CDR3 region is CASSADSYGYTF. Written as DNA, the CDR3 is TGCGCCAGCAGCGCGGACAGCTATGGCTACACCTTC.

The sample holds a few counts of this clone. V gene TRBV5-4 combines with J gene TRBJ1-4; D unclear. This CDR3 is 15 amino acids long. With 0 bases removed from V and 3 bases from J, the gap between germline ends came to 9 bases. Germline CDR1 and CDR2: SGHNT and YYREEE (reference sequence). The CDR3 is CASSLAGPANEKLFF. CDR3 bases: TGTGCCAGCAGCTTGGCTGGGCCAGCTAATGAAAAACTGTTTTTT.

The gene calls are TRBV27 and TRBJ2-1; TRBD2 agrees at 8 bases. Trimming took 8 bases from V and 15 from J; bases not matched to a gene: 9. Germline V CDR1 and CDR2: MNHEY, SMNVEV (reference sequence). This CDR3 comprises 11 residues. CDR3 amino acids: CASVLAGQPFF. CDR3 DNA: TGTGCCAGCGTCCTAGCGGGTCAACCGTTCTTC.

The rearrangement uses TRBV5-4 and TRBJ2-1; unclear D gene. The CDR3 totals 15 residues. Germline loops: CDR1 SGHNT, CDR2 YYREEE (reference sequence). Between the trimmed V and J ends, which lost 2 bases and 0 bases, there was a span of 9 bases. The CDR3 loop reads CASSLTQSSYNEQFF. The CDR3 DNA reads as TGTGCCAGCAGCTTAACACAGAGCTCCTACAATGAGCAGTTCTTC.

The chain combines TRBV7-6 with TRBJ1-5, with TRBD1 identical over 8 bases. V shed 5 bases and J 4 bases; nucleotides not matched to a gene: 7. CDR3 length: 15 amino acids. CDR1 and CDR2 from the germline V gene are SGHVS and FNYEAQ. The DNA for the CDR3 is TGTGCCAGCAGCAACTCAGGGGGCGGTAATCAGCCCCAGCATTTT. It encodes CASSNSGGGNQPQHF.

The genes are TRBV10-2 and TRBJ1-2; no clear D gene. Germline CDR1 is WSHSY and CDR2 is SAAADI. With 11 bases removed from V and 4 bases from J, the gap between germline ends came to 11 bases. This CDR3 region has 11 residues. For the CDR3, the DNA is TGCGCCGCTGGCGGCAGCTATGGCTACACCTTC. Protein product: CAAGGSYGYTF.

The chain joins TRBV28 to TRBJ2-7; maybe TRBD2 (6 bases). Trimming took off 6 bases at V and 2 bases at J, with 20 bases between the two ends. This CDR3 is 16 amino acids long. Germline V gene data show CDR1 as MDHEN and CDR2 as SYDVKM. CDR3 nucleotides: TGTGCCAGCAGCCAACCGGGTGGGGGGTTTACCTACGAGCAGTACTTC. Residues: CASSQPGGGFTYEQYF.

This clone was seen a few times. CDR3 coding DNA: TGTGCCAGCAGTACAGGGACAGCTAACACTGAAGCTTTCTTT. This sequence encodes CASSTGTANTEAFF. The chain combines TRBV6-6 with TRBJ1-1; 7 bases match TRBD1. V lost 5 bases and J lost 2; bases outside the gene matches: 5. The CDR3 covers 14 residues. Per germline, CDR1 MNHNY and CDR2 SVGAGI (reference sequence).

The chain employs TRBV28 and TRBJ2-5; a weak D match, TRBD1 (6 bases). This CDR3 has 13 residues. Per the germline V gene, CDR1 is MDHEN and CDR2 is SYDVKM. The ends were cut back, 6 bases at V and 5 bases at J, with 13 bases in the middle. CDR3: CASRIQGTETQYF. Here the CDR3 DNA reads TGTGCCAGCAGAATACAGGGTACGGAGACCCAGTACTTC.

For this clone: The junction and the germline gene differ at one end; a read error may be behind it. The genes are TRBV7-9 and TRBJ2-1; 7 bases agree with TRBD1. The CDR3 is 16 amino acids. Germline V CDR1 and CDR2: SEHNR, FQNEAQ (reference sequence). CDR3 sequence (DNA): TGTTCCAGCAGCTCTAGAACAGGGGACCCCTACAATGAGCAGTTCTTC. Translation gives CSSSSRTGDPYNEQFF.

The DNA of the CDR3 is TGCGCCAGCAGCGATAGCGGGGGGGCGTTCTACGAGCAGTACTTC. Protein product: CASSDSGGAFYEQYF. The chain uses TRBV5-1 and TRBJ2-7; 11 bases line up with TRBD2. V lost 4 bases to trimming and J lost 3 bases; unmatched junction nucleotides: 6. The CDR3 extends over 15 amino acids. Germline V gene lookup returns CDR1 SGHRS and CDR2 YFSETQ.

The genes are TRBV5-1 and TRBJ2-5; 10 bases line up with TRBD2. This CDR3 contains 16 residues. Germline CDR1 SGHRS, CDR2 YFSETQ. The junction had 9 bases not matched to a gene; V was cut back by 6 bases and J by 1 base. The CDR3 nucleotides read TGCGCCAGCACCCCTGGAAGCGGGGGGGGCCAAGAGACCCAGTACTTC. Translated: CASTPGSGGGQETQYF. Looking up the rest from reference TRBV5-1 and TRBJ2-5 gives the full variable domain: KAGVTQTPRYLIKTRGQQVTLSCSPISGHRSVSWYQQTPGQGLQFLFEYFSETQRNKGNFPGRFSGRQFSNSRSEMNVSTLELGDSALYLCASTPGSGGGQETQYFGPGTRLLVL.